The T cell receptor (beta chain) described here comes from a study of T cells in Graves' hyperthyroidism and ophthalmopathy. Amplified TCR beta CDR3 regions derived from RNA transcripts. First-round RT-PCR of the TCR CDR3 relied on the HTBI primer set. TCRdb re-derived calls from the multiplex PCR reads in MiXCR, one entry per CDR3 protein. The table includes about 640,000 distinct CDR3 sequences, about a fifth detected once. Trimming removed 10 bases from V and 3 bases from J; junction bases left unmatched: 4. Germline V gene lookup returns CDR1 MDHEN and CDR2 SYDVKM. This CDR3 comprises 13 residues.

The TCR comes from a young man with Graves' ophthalmopathy. Sequencing was carried out using blood. The chain employs TRBV28 and TRBJ2-3; 10 bases are shared with TRBD2. The CDR3: CATRAGGTDTQYF. CDR3 sequence (DNA): TGTGCCACACGAGCGGGAGGGACAGATACGCAGTATTTT.